This TCR beta chain was found in a study of blood T cell repertoires in COVID-19. Germline V gene data show CDR1 as LGHNA and CDR2 as YSLEER. This CDR3 is 13 amino acids long. V lost 3 bases to trimming and J lost 5 bases, with 10 bases between them. Produced via immunoSEQ multiplex PCR; TCRdb's table is partial and in-frame only. Among 150,000 to 200,000 clones listed, around four fifths were seen once. Sequenced sample: PBMCs or T cells enriched from blood (not recorded which). The chain recombines TRBV4-3 with TRBJ1-2, with D possibly matching TRBD1 (6 bases). This TCR came from a woman in her forties or fifties who had recovered from COVID-19. CDR3 region: CASSHGQSYGYTF. CDR3 bases: TGCGCCAGCAGCCACGGACAGTCATATGGCTACACCTTC.